This TCR beta chain comes out of a study of T cells expressing NK-cell markers. Study conclusions and caveats: 1.0-7.0% of CD8+ T cells in over 5 donors belonged to dominant NKG2C+ clonotypes.

In the case of this clonotype: Its antigen is unknown.

This CDR3 is 15 amino acids long. A 5'RACE template switching approach incorporating UMIs was used to make TCR beta cDNA. No DNA is given; TCRdb re-called the 5' RACE reads and lists each CDR3 protein once. Its listing shows over 150,000 distinct CDR3 sequences. V usage is TRBV12-3 or TRBV12-4 and J usage is TRBJ2-2. This TCR derives from a woman in her 50s in good health. Input material: blood T cells: a sorted CD56 or NKG2C T cell subset, CD4+ or CD8+ T cells, or bulk PBMC T cells (not recorded which). The CDR3 here is CASSPLMANTGELFF.